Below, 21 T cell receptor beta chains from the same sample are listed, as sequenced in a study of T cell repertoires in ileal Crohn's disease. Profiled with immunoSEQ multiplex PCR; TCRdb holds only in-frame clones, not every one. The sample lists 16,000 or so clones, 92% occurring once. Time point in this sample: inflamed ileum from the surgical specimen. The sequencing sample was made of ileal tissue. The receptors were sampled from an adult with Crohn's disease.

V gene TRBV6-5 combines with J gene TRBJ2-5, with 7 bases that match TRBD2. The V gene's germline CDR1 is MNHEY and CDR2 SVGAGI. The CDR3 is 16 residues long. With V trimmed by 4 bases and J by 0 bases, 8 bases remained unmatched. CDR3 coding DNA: TGTGCCAGCAGTTCTGGGGGGGGGAGATACCAAGAGACCCAGTACTTC. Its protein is CASSSGGGRYQETQYF.

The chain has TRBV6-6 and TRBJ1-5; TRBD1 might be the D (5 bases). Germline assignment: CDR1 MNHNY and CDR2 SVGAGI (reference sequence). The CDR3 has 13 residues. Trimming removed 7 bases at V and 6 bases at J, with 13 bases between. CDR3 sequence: CASTSGVPQPQHF. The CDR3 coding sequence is TGTGCCAGCACCTCGGGGGTTCCTCAGCCCCAGCATTTT.

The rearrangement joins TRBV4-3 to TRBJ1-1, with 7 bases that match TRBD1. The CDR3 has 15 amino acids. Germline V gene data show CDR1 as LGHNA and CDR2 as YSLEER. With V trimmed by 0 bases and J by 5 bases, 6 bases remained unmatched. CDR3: CASSQDAQGGTEAFF. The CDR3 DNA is TGCGCCAGCAGCCAAGATGCGCAGGGGGGAACTGAAGCTTTCTTT.

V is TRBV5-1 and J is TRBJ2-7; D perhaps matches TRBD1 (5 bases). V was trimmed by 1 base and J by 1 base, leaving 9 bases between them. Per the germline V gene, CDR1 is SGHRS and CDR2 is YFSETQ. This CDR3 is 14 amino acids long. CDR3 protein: CASSLLSGSYEQYF. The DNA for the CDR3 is TGCGCCAGCAGCTTGCTTTCAGGGTCCTACGAGCAGTACTTC. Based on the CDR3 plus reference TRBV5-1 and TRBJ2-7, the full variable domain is KAGVTQTPRYLIKTRGQQVTLSCSPISGHRSVSWYQQTPGQGLQFLFEYFSETQRNKGNFPGRFSGRQFSNSRSEMNVSTLELGDSALYLCASSLLSGSYEQYFGPGTRLTVT.

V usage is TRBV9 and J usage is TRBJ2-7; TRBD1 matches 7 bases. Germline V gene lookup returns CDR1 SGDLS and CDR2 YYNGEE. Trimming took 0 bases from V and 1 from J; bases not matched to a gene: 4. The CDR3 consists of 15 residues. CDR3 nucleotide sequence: TGTGCCAGCAGCGTAGGACAGGGCTTATCCTACGAGCAGTACTTC. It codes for CASSVGQGLSYEQYF.

The CDR3, as DNA: TGTGCCAGCAGTTATCAAGACCGGGGCTACCAAGAGACCCAGTACTTC. Translating it yields CASSYQDRGYQETQYF. This chain connects TRBV5-4 to TRBJ2-5; D could derive from TRBD1 or TRBD2 (5 bases each). This CDR3 region has 16 residues. The V gene lost 5 bases and the J gene lost 0 bases, with 17 bases spanning the gap. Germline CDR1 reads SGHNT; CDR2 reads YYREEE (reference sequence).

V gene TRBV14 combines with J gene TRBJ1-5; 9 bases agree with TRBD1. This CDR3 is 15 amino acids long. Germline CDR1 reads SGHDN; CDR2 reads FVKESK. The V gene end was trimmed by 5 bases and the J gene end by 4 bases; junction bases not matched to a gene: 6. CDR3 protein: CASSAGQGNNQPQHF. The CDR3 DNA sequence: TGTGCCAGCAGCGCGGGACAGGGAAATAATCAGCCCCAGCATTTT.

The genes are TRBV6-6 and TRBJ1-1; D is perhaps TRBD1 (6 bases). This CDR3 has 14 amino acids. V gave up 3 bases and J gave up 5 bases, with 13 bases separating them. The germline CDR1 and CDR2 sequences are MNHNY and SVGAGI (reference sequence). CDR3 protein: CASSYEGVRTEAFF. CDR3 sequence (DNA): TGTGCCAGCAGTTATGAGGGGGTAAGGACTGAAGCTTTCTTT.

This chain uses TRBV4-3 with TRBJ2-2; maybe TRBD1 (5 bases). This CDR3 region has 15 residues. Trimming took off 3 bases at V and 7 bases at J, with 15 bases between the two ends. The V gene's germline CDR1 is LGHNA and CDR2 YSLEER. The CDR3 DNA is TGCGCCAGCAGCCAGGCCACAGGAGTCGGCGGGGAGCTGTTTTTT. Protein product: CASSQATGVGGELFF.

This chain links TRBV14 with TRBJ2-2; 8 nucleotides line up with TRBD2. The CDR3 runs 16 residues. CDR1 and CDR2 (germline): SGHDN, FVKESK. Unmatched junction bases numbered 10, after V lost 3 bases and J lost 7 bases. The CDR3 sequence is CASSQRPSGGSGELFF. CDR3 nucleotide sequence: TGTGCCAGCAGCCAGCGACCCTCGGGGGGGAGCGGGGAGCTGTTTTTT.

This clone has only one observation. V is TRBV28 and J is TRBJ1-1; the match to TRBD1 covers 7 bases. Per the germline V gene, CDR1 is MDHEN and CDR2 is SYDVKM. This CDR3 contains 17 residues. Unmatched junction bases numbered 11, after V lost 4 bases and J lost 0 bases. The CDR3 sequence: CASSSPGRGKVNTEAFF. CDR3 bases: TGTGCCAGCAGTTCCCCCGGCAGGGGGAAAGTGAACACTGAAGCTTTCTTT.

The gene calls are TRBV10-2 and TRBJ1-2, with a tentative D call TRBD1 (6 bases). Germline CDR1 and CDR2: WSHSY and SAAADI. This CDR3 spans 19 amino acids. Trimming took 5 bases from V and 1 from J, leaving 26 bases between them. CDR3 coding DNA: TGCGCCAGCAGTCCAGGGGCTAGTGGGCGGACACAACTTAACTATGGCTACACCTTC. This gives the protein CASSPGASGRTQLNYGYTF.

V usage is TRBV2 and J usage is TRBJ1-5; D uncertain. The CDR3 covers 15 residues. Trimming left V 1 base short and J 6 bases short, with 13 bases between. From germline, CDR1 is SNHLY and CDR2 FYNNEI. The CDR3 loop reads CASSEVLPSAQPQHF. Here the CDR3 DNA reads TGTGCCAGCAGTGAAGTGCTGCCGAGCGCTCAGCCCCAGCATTTT.

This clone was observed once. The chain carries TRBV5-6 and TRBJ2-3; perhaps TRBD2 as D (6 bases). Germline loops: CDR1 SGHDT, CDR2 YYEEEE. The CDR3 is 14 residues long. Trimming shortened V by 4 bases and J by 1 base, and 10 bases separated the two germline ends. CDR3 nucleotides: TGTGCCAGCAGCCGCGGGGCCGGCACAGATACGCAGTATTTT. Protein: CASSRGAGTDTQYF.

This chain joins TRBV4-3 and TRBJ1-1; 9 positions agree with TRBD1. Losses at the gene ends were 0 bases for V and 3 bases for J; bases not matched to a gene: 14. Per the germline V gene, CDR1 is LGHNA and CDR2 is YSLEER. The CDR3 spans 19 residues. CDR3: CASSQDLGDRGTVDTEAFF. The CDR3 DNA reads TGCGCCAGCAGCCAAGATCTCGGAGACAGGGGGACGGTGGACACTGAAGCTTTCTTT.

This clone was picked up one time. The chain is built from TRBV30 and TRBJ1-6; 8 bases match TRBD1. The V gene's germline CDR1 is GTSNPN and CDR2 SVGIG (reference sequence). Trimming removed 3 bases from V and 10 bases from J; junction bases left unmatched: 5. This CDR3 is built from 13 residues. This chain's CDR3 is CAWSFDRGSPLHF. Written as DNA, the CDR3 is TGTGCCTGGAGCTTCGACAGGGGATCACCCCTCCACTTT.

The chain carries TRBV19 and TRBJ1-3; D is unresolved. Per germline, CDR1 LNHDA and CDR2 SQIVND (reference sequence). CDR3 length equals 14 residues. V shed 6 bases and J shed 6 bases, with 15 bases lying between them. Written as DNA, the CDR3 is TGTGCCAGTAGCACGGCGAGGGAGGAAAACACCATATATTTT. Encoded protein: CASSTAREENTIYF.

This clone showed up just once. For the CDR3, the DNA is TGCAGCGTAGGTACAGGGGACGGCGGAAACATTCAGTACTTC. Encoded protein: CSVGTGDGGNIQYF. The gene calls are TRBV29-1 and TRBJ2-4, with TRBD1 identical over 7 bases. The CDR3 has 14 residues. CDR1 is SQVTM, CDR2 ANQGSEA, per germline. J gave up 6 bases and V 6 bases, and 11 bases lay outside the gene matches.

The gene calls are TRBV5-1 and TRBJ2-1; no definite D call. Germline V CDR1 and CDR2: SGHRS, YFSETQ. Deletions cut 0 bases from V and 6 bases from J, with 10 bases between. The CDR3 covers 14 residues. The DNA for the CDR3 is TGCGCCAGCAGCTTGGCCGTCACTACCAATGAGCAGTTCTTC. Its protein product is CASSLAVTTNEQFF.

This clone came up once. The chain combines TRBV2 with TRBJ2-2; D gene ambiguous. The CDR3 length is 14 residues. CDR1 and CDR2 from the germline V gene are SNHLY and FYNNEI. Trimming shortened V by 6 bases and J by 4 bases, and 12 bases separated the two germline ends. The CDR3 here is CASSVGPATGELFF. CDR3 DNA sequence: TGTGCCAGCAGCGTCGGGCCAGCCACCGGGGAGCTGTTTTTT.

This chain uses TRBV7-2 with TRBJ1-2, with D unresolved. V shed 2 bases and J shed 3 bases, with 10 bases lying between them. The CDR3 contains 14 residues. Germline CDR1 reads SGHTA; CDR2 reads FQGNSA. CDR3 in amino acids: CASSLNRGDYGYTF. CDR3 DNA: TGTGCCAGCAGCTTAAACCGGGGAGACTATGGCTACACCTTC.